One and the same sample provided the 12 T cell receptor beta chains below, sequenced in a study of spatial heterogeneity in lung cancer. This sample's time point: blood at routine non-recurrence follow-up after resection. Whole RNA was taken from tumor, nontumor lung or frozen PBMC; it was then sequenced unsorted. TCRdb reprocessed the 5' RACE reads via MiXCR and lists one record per CDR3 protein. The sample has about 120,000 distinct CDR3 sequences; 9.5% to 15% are singletons. The sequencing used PBMCs, collected at follow-up. These receptors were collected from a male donor with early-stage non-small cell lung cancer.

This clonotype has only a few counts. This chain connects TRBV6-6 to TRBJ2-1; D possibly corresponds to TRBD1 (5 bases). Between the trimmed V and J ends, which lost 0 bases and 3 bases, there was a span of 6 bases. The CDR3 consists of 14 residues. The germline V gene has CDR1 MNHNY and CDR2 SVGAGI (reference sequence). CDR3 sequence (DNA): TGTGCCAGCAGTTACTCAAGGGGCTACAATGAGCAGTTCTTC. Translated, it gives CASSYSRGYNEQFF.

CDR3 coding DNA: TGTGCCAGCAGCTTAGCATGGGGGAGCGCTCAGCCCCAGCATTTT. Its protein product is CASSLAWGSAQPQHF. This chain links TRBV7-2 with TRBJ1-5; a possible D gene is TRBD1 (5 bases). This CDR3 spans 15 amino acids. With 0 bases removed from V and 6 bases from J, the gap between germline ends came to 12 bases. Germline V gene lookup returns CDR1 SGHTA and CDR2 FQGNSA.

The chain has TRBV28 and TRBJ1-5; no firm D call. CDR1 is MDHEN and CDR2 is SYDVKM in the germline V gene. The CDR3 totals 14 residues. The V end lost 6 bases, the J end lost 0 bases, and 9 bases lay between the germline ends. The CDR3, as DNA: TGTGCCAGCAGCCTCCCTTATAGCAATCAGCCCCAGCATTTT. It yields the protein CASSLPYSNQPQHF.

The chain recombines TRBV12-5 with TRBJ1-1; a weak D match, TRBD1 (6 bases). Trimming cost V 6 bases and J 1 base, with 9 bases left between them. This CDR3 region has 13 residues. From germline, CDR1 is LGHNT and CDR2 FRNRAP. The DNA for the CDR3 is TGTGCTAGTGGCCGGGACACGAACACTGAAGCTTTCTTT. This codes for CASGRDTNTEAFF.

V and J are TRBV4-1 and TRBJ2-1; 10 bases map to TRBD2. This CDR3 comprises 16 residues. V was clipped by 6 bases and J by 8 bases; unmatched bases: 13. Germline loops: CDR1 MGHRA, CDR2 YSYEKL. The CDR3 reads CASSRELAGGVHEQFF. The CDR3 DNA reads TGCGCCAGCAGTCGTGAATTAGCGGGGGGTGTGCATGAGCAGTTCTTC.

In this sample, this clonotype turned up a few times. This chain connects TRBV20-1 to TRBJ2-7; TRBD1 matches at 7 bases. Germline CDR1 reads DFQATT; CDR2 reads SNEGSKA (reference sequence). V dropped 7 bases and J dropped 6; count of bases not matched to a gene: 9. The CDR3 is 12 amino acids. The CDR3 nucleotides are TGCAGTGTCCCGGGGACAGTGGGCGAGCAGTACTTC. Translated, it gives CSVPGTVGEQYF.

This clonotype has a count of ten or more. V is TRBV7-6 and J is TRBJ2-1, with TRBD2 identical over 9 bases. Germline trimming cut 0 bases from V and 5 bases from J; bases unmatched to any gene: 11. Germline CDR1 reads SGHVS; CDR2 reads FNYEAQ. The CDR3 runs 18 residues. CDR3 amino acids: CASSLALRSSGGDNEQFF. CDR3 DNA sequence: TGTGCCAGCAGCTTAGCATTAAGGAGTAGCGGGGGCGACAATGAGCAGTTCTTC. Full variable domain (remainder filled in from reference TRBV7-6 and TRBJ2-1): GAGVSQSPRYKVTKRGQDVALRCDPISGHVSLYWYRQALGQGPEFLTYFNYEAQQDKSGLPNDRFSAERPEGSISTLTIQRTEQRDSAMYRCASSLALRSSGGDNEQFFGPGTRLTVL.

This clonotype was detected many times. The genes are TRBV20-1 and TRBJ1-1; the D is unclear. The V end lost 3 bases, the J end lost 5 bases, and 10 bases lay between the germline ends. CDR1 DFQATT and CDR2 SNEGSKA come from the germline V gene (reference sequence). The CDR3 runs to 12 residues. CDR3 in DNA: TGCAGTGCTAGTCATCAGAGGACTGAAGCTTTCTTT. Protein product: CSASHQRTEAFF.

The chain carries TRBV10-3 and TRBJ2-2; no clear D. The CDR3 has 12 residues. CDR1 and CDR2 from the germline V gene are ENHRY and SYGVKD. V lost 6 bases to trimming and J lost 6 bases, with 8 bases between them. The CDR3 spells CAIRRAAGELFF. As DNA, the CDR3 is TGTGCCATCAGGAGAGCCGCCGGGGAGCTGTTTTTT.

The rearrangement uses TRBV11-2 and TRBJ2-5; 7 nucleotides align to TRBD1. This CDR3 region has 13 residues. Trimming at V came to 5 bases and at J to 4 bases, leaving 4 bases not matched to a gene. Germline values: CDR1 SGHAT, CDR2 FQNNGV. The DNA of the CDR3 is TGTGCCAGCAGCCGACAGGGCATAGAGACCCAGTACTTC. Translating it yields CASSRQGIETQYF.

This clonotype was counted at least ten times. The chain is built from TRBV20-1 and TRBJ2-5, with TRBD1 matching over 8 bases. The CDR3 runs 14 residues. J was trimmed by 5 bases and V by 6 bases; bases with no gene match: 11. Germline V gene sequence: CDR1 DFQATT, CDR2 SNEGSKA (reference sequence). The CDR3 loop is CSAQGQGWRETQYF. The CDR3 DNA sequence: TGCAGTGCCCAAGGACAGGGATGGAGGGAGACCCAGTACTTC.

Ten or more counts support this clonotype. In nucleotides, the CDR3 is TGTGCCAGCTCACCCCAGAAGGGTTCCGAGCAGTACTTC. Amino acid sequence: CASSPQKGSEQYF. J is TRBJ2-7 and V is TRBV18; D gene uncertain. The V end lost 3 bases, the J end lost 6 bases, and 12 bases lay between the germline ends. The CDR3 sequence is 13 residues long. The germline CDR1 and CDR2 sequences are KGHSH and LQKENI.